This T cell receptor (beta chain) originates from a study of beta chain features in type 1 diabetes. Study summary: Regarding age, gender and cell yields, patients proved similar to healthy donors.

As every portion of the isolated RNA was reverse transcribed, the sequencing read expressed TCRB transcripts. Assay: immunoSEQ multiplex PCR; the TCRdb copy retains only in-frame clones and omits some. The sample records 860,000 or so clones, 17% being singletons. There are many counts of this clone. Antigen: not known. The junction shows a germline mismatch at one end, possibly a read error. The CDR3 extends over 11 amino acids. CDR1 and CDR2 (germline): MDHEN, SYDVKM. General study findings and limits: Within each of all four CD4+ subsets, Type 1 diabetes patients had TCRB CDR3s that were moderately but significantly shorter. Healthy donors had naive, central memory and Treg TCRB repertoires that appeared less similar than those seen among patients. The influence of HLA type on TCRB rearrangement stayed undetermined.

The sample comprised naive CD4+ T cells from blood. This clonotype was sampled from a woman aged 18-29 years in good health. The rearrangement links TRBV28 to TRBJ2-4, with unresolved D. The CDR3 spells CASGRLSPGDF. DNA of the CDR3: TGTGCCAGCGGTAGACTCTCCCCTGGCGACTTC.